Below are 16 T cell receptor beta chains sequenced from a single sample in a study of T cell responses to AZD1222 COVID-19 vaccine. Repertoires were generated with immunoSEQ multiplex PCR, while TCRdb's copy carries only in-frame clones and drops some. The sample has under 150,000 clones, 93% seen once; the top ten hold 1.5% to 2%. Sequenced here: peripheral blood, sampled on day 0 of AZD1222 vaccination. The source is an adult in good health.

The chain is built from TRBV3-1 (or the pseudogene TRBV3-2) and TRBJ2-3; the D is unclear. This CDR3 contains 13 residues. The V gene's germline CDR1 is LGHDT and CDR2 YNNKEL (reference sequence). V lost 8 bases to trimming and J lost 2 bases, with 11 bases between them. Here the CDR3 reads CASRGNPTDTQYF. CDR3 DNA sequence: TGTGCCAGCCGCGGCAACCCCACAGATACGCAGTATTTT.

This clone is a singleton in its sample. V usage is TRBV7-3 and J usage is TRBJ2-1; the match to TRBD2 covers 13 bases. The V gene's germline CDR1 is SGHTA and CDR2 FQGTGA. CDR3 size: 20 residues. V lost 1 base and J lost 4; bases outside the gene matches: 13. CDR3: CASSLRWGTSGIGSYNEQFF. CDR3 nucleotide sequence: TGTGCCAGCAGCTTAAGGTGGGGGACTAGCGGGATTGGCTCTTACAATGAGCAGTTCTTC. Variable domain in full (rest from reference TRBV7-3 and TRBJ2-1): GAGVSQTPSNKVTEKGKYVELRCDPISGHTALYWYRQSLGQGPEFLIYFQGTGAADDSGLPNDRFFAVRPEGSVSTLKIQRTERGDSAVYLCASSLRWGTSGIGSYNEQFFGPGTRLTVL.

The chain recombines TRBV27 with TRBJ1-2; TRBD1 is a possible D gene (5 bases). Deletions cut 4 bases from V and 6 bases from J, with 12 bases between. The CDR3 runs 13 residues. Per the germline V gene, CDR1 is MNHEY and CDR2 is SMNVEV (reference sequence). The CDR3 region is CASSSGGLDGYTF. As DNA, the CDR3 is TGTGCCAGCAGTTCCGGGGGTTTAGATGGCTACACCTTC.

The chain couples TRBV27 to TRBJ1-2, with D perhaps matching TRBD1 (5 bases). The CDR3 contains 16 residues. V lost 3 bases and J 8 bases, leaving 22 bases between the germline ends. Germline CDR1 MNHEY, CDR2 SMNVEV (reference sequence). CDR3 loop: CASSLSDGALVEGYTF. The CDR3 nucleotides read TGTGCCAGCAGTTTGTCTGATGGGGCCCTGGTTGAGGGCTACACCTTC.

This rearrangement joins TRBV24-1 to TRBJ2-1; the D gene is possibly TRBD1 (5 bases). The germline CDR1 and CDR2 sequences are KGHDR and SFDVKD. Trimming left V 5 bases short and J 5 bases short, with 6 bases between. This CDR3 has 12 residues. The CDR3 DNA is TGTGCCACCAGTGCAGGGAACAATGAGCAGTTCTTC. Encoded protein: CATSAGNNEQFF.

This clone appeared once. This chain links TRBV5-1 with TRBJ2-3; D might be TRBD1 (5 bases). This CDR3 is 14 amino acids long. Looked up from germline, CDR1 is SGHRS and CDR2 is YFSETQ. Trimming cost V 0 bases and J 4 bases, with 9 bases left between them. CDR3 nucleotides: TGCGCCAGCAGCTTGGGGACAACCCCAGATACGCAGTATTTT. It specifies CASSLGTTPDTQYF.

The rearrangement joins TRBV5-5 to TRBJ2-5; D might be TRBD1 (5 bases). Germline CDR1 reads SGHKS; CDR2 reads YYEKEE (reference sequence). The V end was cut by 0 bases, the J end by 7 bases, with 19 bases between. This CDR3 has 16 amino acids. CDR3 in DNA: TGTGCCAGCAGCTTGGAACAGGCCAGTCCTTCTGGGACCCAGTACTTC. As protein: CASSLEQASPSGTQYF.

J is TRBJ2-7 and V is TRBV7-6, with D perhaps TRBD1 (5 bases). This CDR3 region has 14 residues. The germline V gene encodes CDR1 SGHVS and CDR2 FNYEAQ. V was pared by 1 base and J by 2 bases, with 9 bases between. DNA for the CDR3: TGTGCCAGCAGCTTAGACCAGGGCCCCTACGAGCAGTACTTC. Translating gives CASSLDQGPYEQYF.

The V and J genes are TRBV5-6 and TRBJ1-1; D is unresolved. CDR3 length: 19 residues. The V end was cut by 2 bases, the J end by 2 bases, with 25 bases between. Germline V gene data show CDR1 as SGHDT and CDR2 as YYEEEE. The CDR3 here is CASSFKKDGSPGSNTEAFF. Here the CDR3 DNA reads TGTGCCAGCAGCTTTAAAAAGGACGGTTCCCCGGGGAGTAACACTGAAGCTTTCTTT. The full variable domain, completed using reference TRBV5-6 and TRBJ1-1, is DAGVTQSPTHLIKTRGQQVTLRCSPKSGHDTVSWYQQALGQGPQFIFQYYEEEERQRGNFPDRFSGHQFPNYSSELNVNALLLGDSALYLCASSFKKDGSPGSNTEAFFGQGTRLTVV.

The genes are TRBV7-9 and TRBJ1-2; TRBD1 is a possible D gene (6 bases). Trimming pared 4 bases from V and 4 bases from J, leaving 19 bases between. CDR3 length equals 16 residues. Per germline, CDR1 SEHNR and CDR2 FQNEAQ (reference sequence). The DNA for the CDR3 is TGTGCCAGCAGCTCCCTCTCGCAGGGGCGAACCTATGGCTACACCTTC. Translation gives CASSSLSQGRTYGYTF.

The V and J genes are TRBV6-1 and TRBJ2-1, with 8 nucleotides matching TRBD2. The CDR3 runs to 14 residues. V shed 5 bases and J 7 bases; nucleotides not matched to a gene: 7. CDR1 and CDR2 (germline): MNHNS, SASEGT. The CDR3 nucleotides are TGTGCCAGCAGTTCGCCGGGACTAGAGAATGAGCAGTTCTTC. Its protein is CASSSPGLENEQFF.

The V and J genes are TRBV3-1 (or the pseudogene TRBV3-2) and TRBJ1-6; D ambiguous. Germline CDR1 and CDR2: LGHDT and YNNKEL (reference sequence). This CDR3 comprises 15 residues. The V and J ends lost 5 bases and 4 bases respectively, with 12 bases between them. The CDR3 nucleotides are TGTGCCAGCAGCGTGCACCCCCGGTATAATTCACCCCTCCACTTT. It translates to CASSVHPRYNSPLHF.

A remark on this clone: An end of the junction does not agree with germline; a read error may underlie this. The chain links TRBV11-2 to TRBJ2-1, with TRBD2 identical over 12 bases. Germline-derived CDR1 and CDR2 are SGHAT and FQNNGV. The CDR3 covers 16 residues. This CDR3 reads CASSSASGRAYNEQFF. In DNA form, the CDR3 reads TGTGCCAGCAGCTCGGCTAGCGGGAGGGCCTATAATGAGCAGTTCTTC.

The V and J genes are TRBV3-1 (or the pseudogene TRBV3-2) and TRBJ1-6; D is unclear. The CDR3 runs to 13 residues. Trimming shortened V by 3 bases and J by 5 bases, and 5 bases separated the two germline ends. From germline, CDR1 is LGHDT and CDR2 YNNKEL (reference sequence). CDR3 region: CASSQGNNSPLHF. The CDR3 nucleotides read TGTGCCAGCAGCCAGGGGAATAATTCACCCCTCCACTTT.

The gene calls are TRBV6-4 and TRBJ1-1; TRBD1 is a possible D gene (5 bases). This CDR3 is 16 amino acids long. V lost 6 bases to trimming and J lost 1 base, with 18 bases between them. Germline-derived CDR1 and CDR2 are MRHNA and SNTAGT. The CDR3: CASSPRIGGPNTEAFF. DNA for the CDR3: TGTGCCAGCAGCCCTCGCATTGGGGGACCGAACACTGAAGCTTTCTTT.

CDR3 residues: CASSFPGLSEQYF. The CDR3 DNA is TGTGCCAGCAGTTTCCCCGGACTATCGGAGCAGTATTTT. The rearrangement uses TRBV12-3 or TRBV12-4 and TRBJ2-3; D is possibly TRBD2 (6 bases). The CDR3 runs 13 residues. The V end was cut by 3 bases, the J end by 11 bases, with 15 bases between.